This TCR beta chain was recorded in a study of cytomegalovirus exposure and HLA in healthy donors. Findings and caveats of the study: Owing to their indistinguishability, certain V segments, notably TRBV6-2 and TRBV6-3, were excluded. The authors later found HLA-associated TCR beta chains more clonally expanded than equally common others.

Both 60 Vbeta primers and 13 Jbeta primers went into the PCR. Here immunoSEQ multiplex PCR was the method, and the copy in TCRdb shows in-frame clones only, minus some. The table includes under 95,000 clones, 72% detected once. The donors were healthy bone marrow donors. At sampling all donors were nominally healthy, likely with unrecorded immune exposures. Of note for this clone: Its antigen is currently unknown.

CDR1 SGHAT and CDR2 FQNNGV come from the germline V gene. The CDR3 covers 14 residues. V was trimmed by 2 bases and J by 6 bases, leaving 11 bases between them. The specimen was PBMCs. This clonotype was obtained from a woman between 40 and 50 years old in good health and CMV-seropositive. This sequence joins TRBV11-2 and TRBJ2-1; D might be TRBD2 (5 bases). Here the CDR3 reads CASSLTAAGNEQFF. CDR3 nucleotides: TGTGCCAGCAGCTTAACAGCGGCGGGCAATGAGCAGTTCTTC.